This TCR beta chain was sequenced in a study of blood T cells in healthy people across ages. Germline CDR1 SQVTM, CDR2 ANQGSEA. The CDR3 has 12 amino acids. Trimming pared 4 bases from V and 4 bases from J, leaving 8 bases between. Through a sample-barcoded 5' primer and a J-beta primer mix, a second PCR was run for roughly 7 to 11 cycles. Via MiXCR, TCRdb re-called the 5' RACE reads, giving one row per CDR3 protein. The sample has around 800,000 distinct CDR3 sequences, around 25% seen once. The same sample was also used in a study of T cells of mothers and their children. That source reports: Samples were obtained from a few healthy Caucasian mothers and their six children. Researchers put all of the extracted RNA into cDNA synthesis, using around 1.5 ug per 15 ul. No clones detected were persistent microchimeric T cell clones.

Source material: blood. This TCR was sampled from a boy aged 10-17 years in good health. The chain employs TRBV29-1 and TRBJ1-3; D call uncertain. DNA of the CDR3: TGCAGCGTTGTGGAATTCGGAAACACCATATATTTT. Its protein is CSVVEFGNTIYF.